This TCR beta chain emerged from a study of T cell responses to AZD1222 COVID-19 vaccine. Produced via immunoSEQ multiplex PCR; TCRdb's table is partial and in-frame only. The sample holds 150,000 to 200,000 clones, around 87% seen once. The ends were cut back, 3 bases at V and 1 base at J, with 14 bases in the middle. Germline lookup yields CDR1 KGHSH and CDR2 LQKENI. This CDR3 has 16 residues. This clonotype originated in an adult in good health. The chain couples TRBV18 to TRBJ2-3, with D possibly matching TRBD1 (6 bases). The sample in question was peripheral blood, obtained on day 0 of AZD1222 vaccination. CDR3 coding DNA: TGTGCCAGCTCACCGCAACAGGACAGCCGCACAGATACGCAGTATTTT. This codes for CASSPQQDSRTDTQYF.